The T cell receptor beta chain under discussion was sequenced for a study of control samples from healthy donors and cancer patients. The J segment lost 3 bases and the V segment lost 4 bases, leaving 5 bases of the junction unmatched. Germline loops: CDR1 LGHNA, CDR2 YSLEER. The CDR3 spans 14 residues. TCRdb's table, derived via immunoSEQ multiplex PCR, lists solely in-frame clones and lacks some. Among 170,000 or so clones listed, nearly 90% were seen once. This sequence joins TRBV4-3 and TRBJ1-1, with 7 bases fitting TRBD1. Sequencing was carried out using blood. The TCR sequence derives from a woman in her fifties or sixties in good health. The CDR3 sequence is CASSLDRVYTEAFF. The CDR3, as DNA: TGCGCCAGCAGCCTCGACAGGGTGTACACTGAAGCTTTCTTT.